This TCR beta chain came from a study of Graves' ophthalmopathy and Graves' hyperthyroidism. Findings and limits, study-wide: Blood also harbored most expanded thyroid clonotypes above 0.001 frequency.

CDR1 is SGHKS, CDR2 YYEKEE, per germline (reference sequence). The length of the CDR3 is 15 residues. V lost 0 bases to trimming and J lost 1 base, with 10 bases between them. Diagnosis used clinical symptoms, serum thyroxine, TRAb, thyroid ultrasound and orbital computed tomography. For repertoire sequencing, the TCR beta CDR3 regions were amplified from RNA transcripts. The library came from an HTBI-primed first-round RT-PCR and a second-round multiplex PCR. TCRdb itself ran the multiplex PCR reads through MiXCR, one entry per CDR3 protein. The sample includes about 410,000 distinct CDR3 sequences, approximately 20% of them seen just once. This clonotype was observed many times. Its antigen is not known.

The source material was peripheral blood. The clonotype was recovered from a woman between 18 and 29 years old with Graves' ophthalmopathy. The chain is built from TRBV5-5 and TRBJ1-1; the D is unclear. The CDR3 region is CASSLGASGNTEAFF. DNA for the CDR3: TGTGCCAGCAGCTTGGGGGCCTCCGGGAACACTGAAGCTTTCTTT.